A selection of T cell receptor beta chains follows, all from one sample in a study of blood T cell repertoires in COVID-19. Data came from immunoSEQ multiplex PCR; TCRdb stores just in-frame clones and leaves some out. The sample carries 70,000 or so clones, roughly 88% recorded once. The sample taken for sequencing was peripheral blood. These receptors originate from an elderly man with active or convalescent COVID-19. CDR3s include the opening cysteine and the closing phenylalanine or tryptophan. The order of the fields is CDR3 DNA, CDR3 protein, V gene, D gene, J gene, clone size. D genes are given only for firm matches. Size tells how often a clone was seen (once, few, many) or the class of an expanded clone, and some rows leave it out.

TGTGCTATAGCAACTAGCACAGATACGCAGTATTTT,CAIATSTDTQYF,TRBV30,-,TRBJ2-3,-
TGTGCCAGCAGTTCTGATCCACGGTATCAGCCCCAGCATTTT,CASSSDPRYQPQHF,TRBV6-5,-,TRBJ1-5,-
TGTGCCAGCAGTCCCGGACAGATCCTCGCCTGGGCCAACGTCCTGACTTTC,CASSPGQILAWANVLTF,TRBV28,-,TRBJ2-6,-
TGTGCCAGCAGCCAAGATTTTTGGGGGACTAGCGGGAGTGGGTCCTACAATGAGCAGTTCTTC,CASSQDFWGTSGSGSYNEQFF,TRBV3-1/TRBV3-2,TRBD2,TRBJ2-1,-
TGCGCCAGCAGCTTTCGACCGACAGGGGTAACTGCAACTAATGAAAAACTGTTTTTT,CASSFRPTGVTATNEKLFF,TRBV5-1,TRBD1,TRBJ1-4,few
TGTGCCAGCAGTTACGGGGACAGGAACAACGAGCAGTACTTC,CASSYGDRNNEQYF,TRBV6-6,TRBD1,TRBJ2-7,-
TGTGCCAGCAGTAGACAGGGAAACACTGAAGCTTTCTTT,CASSRQGNTEAFF,TRBV6-5,TRBD1,TRBJ1-1,-
TGTGCCAGCAGTGAAGTACTAGCGCAGTACGAGCAGTACTTC,CASSEVLAQYEQYF,TRBV6-1,TRBD2,TRBJ2-7,-
TGTGCCAGCAGCCACGGGACAGGGAATAATGAAAAACTGTTTTTT,CASSHGTGNNEKLFF,TRBV4-2,TRBD1,TRBJ1-4,-
TGTGCCAGCAGACAGGGTTTGGGCTACACCTTC,CASRQGLGYTF,TRBV2,-,TRBJ1-2,-
TGTGCCAGCAGCCCCGGGACTAGCTCCTACAATGAGCAGTTCTTC,CASSPGTSSYNEQFF,TRBV6-5,TRBD2,TRBJ2-1,-
TGTGCCAGTAGTATGGGGGGGGTGGAAGGCAATCAGCCCCAGCATTTT,CASSMGGVEGNQPQHF,TRBV19,-,TRBJ1-5,-
TGTGCCAGTAGTAGGGACAGGGGCCAAGAGACCCAGTACTTC,CASSRDRGQETQYF,TRBV19,TRBD1,TRBJ2-5,-
TGTGCCAGCAGCGGACAGGGAACCTACGAGCAGTACTTC,CASSGQGTYEQYF,TRBV2,TRBD1,TRBJ2-7,-
TGTGCCAGCAGTGGTGGGGGGGCCGGCGGGGAGCTGTTTTTT,CASSGGGAGGELFF,TRBV25-1,-,TRBJ2-2,-
TGTGCCAGCAGCGTAGGTTGGACTAGCGGGCCCCAAGAGACCCAGTACTTC,CASSVGWTSGPQETQYF,TRBV9,TRBD2,TRBJ2-5,-
TGTGCCAGCAGCTTGATCGCCGGGACAGGGTTCCAAGAGACCCAGTACTTC,CASSLIAGTGFQETQYF,TRBV5-6,TRBD1,TRBJ2-5,-
TGCGCCAGCAGCTTGACAGGGGGCAGGGAGACCCAGTACTTC,CASSLTGGRETQYF,TRBV5-1,TRBD1,TRBJ2-5,-
TGTGCCAGCAGTAGAGAGGGACAGGGAATTGGCTACACCTTC,CASSREGQGIGYTF,TRBV6-6,TRBD1,TRBJ1-2,-
TGTGCCAGCTCGCCGGGACAGAACACCGGGGAGCTGTTTTTT,CASSPGQNTGELFF,TRBV18,-,TRBJ2-2,-
TGCGCCAGCAGCCACCTCGACAACTACAATGAGCAGTTCTTC,CASSHLDNYNEQFF,TRBV4-3,-,TRBJ2-1,-
TGTGCCACGCGGGGACAGGGGGACTATGGCTACACCTTC,CATRGQGDYGYTF,TRBV28,TRBD1,TRBJ1-2,-
TGTGCCAGTAGGCCTTTTCCTCCCAGCGCTTACAATCAGCCCCAGCATTTT,CASRPFPPSAYNQPQHF,TRBV19,-,TRBJ1-5,-
TGTGCCAGCAGTGCCCCGGGACTAGCAAGAGATACGCAGTATTTT,CASSAPGLARDTQYF,TRBV5-4,TRBD2,TRBJ2-3,-
TGCAGCGGCGGAAACACAGATACGCAGTATTTT,CSGGNTDTQYF,TRBV29-1,-,TRBJ2-3,-
TGCGCCAGCAGTGAGTCGACTAGCGGGTTAATAAGTGAGCAGTTCTTC,CASSESTSGLISEQFF,TRBV10-1,TRBD2,TRBJ2-1,-
TGTGCCAGCAGCTTTCTGAACTATGGCTACACCTTC,CASSFLNYGYTF,TRBV5-4,-,TRBJ1-2,-
TGCGCCAGCAGCTTGGGTGGGACAGGGTTCGCCGGGGAGCTGTTTTTT,CASSLGGTGFAGELFF,TRBV5-1,TRBD1,TRBJ2-2,-
TGTGCCAGCAGCGCCGGGAATTACAATGAGCAGTTCTTC,CASSAGNYNEQFF,TRBV5-6,-,TRBJ2-1,-
TGTGCCAGCAGTGAAGCGGGCAGGGGGGCCGAAAAACTGTTTTTT,CASSEAGRGAEKLFF,TRBV2,TRBD1,TRBJ1-4,once
TGTGCCAGCAGTCCCACCATAGGCGGGGAGACCCAGTACTTC,CASSPTIGGETQYF,TRBV2,-,TRBJ2-5,-
TGTGCCAGCACCGTAGATCCTGGAAACACCATATATTTT,CASTVDPGNTIYF,TRBV5-5,-,TRBJ1-3,-
TGTGCCAGCAGTTACTCACCTTCGGAGGATAGAGCGTCCTACAATGAGCAGTTCTTC,CASSYSPSEDRASYNEQFF,TRBV6-2/TRBV6-3,-,TRBJ2-1,once
TGTGCCAGCAGCCGACAGGGGGCGGGTACTGAAGCTTTCTTT,CASSRQGAGTEAFF,TRBV3-1/TRBV3-2,TRBD1,TRBJ1-1,-
TGTGCCAGCAGTGAGAGGTCGATACTTAGCACAGATACGCAGTATTTT,CASSERSILSTDTQYF,TRBV27,-,TRBJ2-3,once
TGCGCCAGCAGCCAACCTCGGGTAGGGGATGGCTACACCTTC,CASSQPRVGDGYTF,TRBV4-1,-,TRBJ1-2,-
TGCGCCAGCAGCGCGACAGGGACAGCGAAGACCCAGTACTTC,CASSATGTAKTQYF,TRBV5-1,TRBD1,TRBJ2-5,-
TGCGCCAGCAGCTTGGATGGACAGGGGTACGAGCAGTACTTC,CASSLDGQGYEQYF,TRBV5-1,TRBD1,TRBJ2-7,-
TGTGCCAGCAGCTTATATCTTCGGGACTCGTCTTTCTTT,CASSLYLRDSSFF,TRBV7-2,-,TRBJ1-1,-
TGTGCCAGCAGCTACGCTAGCGGGAAGGAGACCCAGTACTTC,CASSYASGKETQYF,TRBV7-2,TRBD2,TRBJ2-5,-
TGTGCCAGCAGGGTCAACAGGGGGTGGGACACTGAAGCTTTCTTT,CASRVNRGWDTEAFF,TRBV6-5,TRBD1,TRBJ1-1,-
TGTGCCAGCAGCTTGACAGGCCTAGAGACCCAGTACTTC,CASSLTGLETQYF,TRBV7-2,-,TRBJ2-5,-
TGCGCCAGCAGCCAAGATCGGGGTAGCACCATATATTTT,CASSQDRGSTIYF,TRBV4-1,-,TRBJ1-3,-
TGTGCCAGCAGCCGGGACTCTGCCTACAATGAGCAGTTCTTC,CASSRDSAYNEQFF,TRBV4-2,-,TRBJ2-1,-
TGTGCCAGCAGCCAGAGGAACACTGAAGCTTTCTTT,CASSQRNTEAFF,TRBV3-1/TRBV3-2,-,TRBJ1-1,-
TGTGCCAGCAGTTCCCTCAGACAGGGCCATGGCTACACCTTC,CASSSLRQGHGYTF,TRBV27,TRBD1,TRBJ1-2,-